This TCR beta chain was found in a study of cytomegalovirus exposure and HLA in healthy donors. Broader study findings: Owing to their indistinguishability, certain V segments, notably TRBV6-2 and TRBV6-3, were excluded.

The sample holds a few counts of this clone. Its antigen remains unknown. The donors were healthy bone marrow donors. V lost 0 bases and J lost 0, with 6 bases in between. The CDR3 is made up of 15 amino acids. Germline CDR1 is SGDLS and CDR2 is YYNGEE. PCR was performed using 60 Vbeta and 13 Jbeta primers. Using immunoSEQ multiplex PCR, the repertoire was profiled, and TCRdb retains in-frame clones only, with some absent. The table lists 95,000 to 150,000 clones, 17% of them singletons. What was sequenced was PBMCs. This clonotype was obtained from a female donor in good health and CMV-seropositive. The J gene is TRBJ1-4, the V gene TRBV9; D gene ambiguous. Written as DNA, the CDR3 is TGTGCCAGCAGCGTAGGAGCAACAACTAATGAAAAACTGTTTTTT. Translating it yields CASSVGATTNEKLFF.